Sequencing of this T cell receptor beta chain was carried out in a study of T cell repertoires in cytomegalovirus infection. The wider study: From public TCR beta signatures came an indication of both CMV infection and matching HLA type.

V lost 3 bases and J 4 bases, leaving 16 bases between the germline ends. Germline assignment: CDR1 SQVTM and CDR2 ANQGSEA. The length of the CDR3 is 15 residues. Study results and caveats: It was HLA-C-restricted CMV-specific TCR beta clonotypes that dominated the response ex vivo. Cumulative public TCR beta family frequency identified CMV carriers with the relevant HLA.

Via MiXCR, TCRdb re-called the reads, giving one row per CDR3 protein. This table holds hundreds of thousands of distinct CDR3 sequences, about 33% found once. Remarks on this clonotype: Its antigen is currently unknown.

The gene calls are TRBV29-1 and TRBJ2-1; TRBD1 is a possible D gene (5 bases). The sequencing here drew on cultured PBMCs, taken from culture after CMV antigen stimulation. The clonotype comes from a human donor in good health (CMV status not recorded). Some clones in this sample may be carry-over from other donors' samples. For the CDR3, the DNA is TGCAGCGTTGAGTACCGGCAGGGCCGTTACAATGAGCAGTTCTTC. It specifies CSVEYRQGRYNEQFF.